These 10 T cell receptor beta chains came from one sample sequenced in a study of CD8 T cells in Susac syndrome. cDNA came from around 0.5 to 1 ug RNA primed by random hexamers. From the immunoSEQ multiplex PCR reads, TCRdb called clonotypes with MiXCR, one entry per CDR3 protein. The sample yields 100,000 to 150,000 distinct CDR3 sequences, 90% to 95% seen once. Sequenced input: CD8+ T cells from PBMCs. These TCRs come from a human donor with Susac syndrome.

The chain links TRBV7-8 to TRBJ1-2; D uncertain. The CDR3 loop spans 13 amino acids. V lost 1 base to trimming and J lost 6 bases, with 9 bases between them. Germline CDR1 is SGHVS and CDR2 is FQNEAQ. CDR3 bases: TGTGCCAGCAGCTTAGTGGCAGGCAATGGCTACACCTTC. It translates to CASSLVAGNGYTF.

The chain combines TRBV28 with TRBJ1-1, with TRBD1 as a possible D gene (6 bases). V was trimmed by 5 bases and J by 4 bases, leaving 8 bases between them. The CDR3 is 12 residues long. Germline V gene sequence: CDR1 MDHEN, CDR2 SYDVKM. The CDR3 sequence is CASSPRGTEAFF. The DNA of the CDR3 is TGTGCCAGCAGTCCCAGGGGCACTGAAGCTTTCTTT.

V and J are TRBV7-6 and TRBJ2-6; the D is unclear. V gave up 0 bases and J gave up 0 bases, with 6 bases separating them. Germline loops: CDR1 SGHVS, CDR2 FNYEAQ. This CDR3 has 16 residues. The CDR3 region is CASSLATSSGANVLTF. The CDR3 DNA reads TGTGCCAGCAGCTTAGCTACCAGCTCTGGGGCCAACGTCCTGACTTTC.

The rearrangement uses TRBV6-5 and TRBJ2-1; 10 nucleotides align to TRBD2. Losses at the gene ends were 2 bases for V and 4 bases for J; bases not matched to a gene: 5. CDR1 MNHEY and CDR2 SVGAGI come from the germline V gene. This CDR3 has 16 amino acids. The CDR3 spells CASSYGGLARYNEQFF. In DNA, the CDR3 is TGTGCCAGCAGTTACGGGGGACTAGCGCGTTACAATGAGCAGTTCTTC.

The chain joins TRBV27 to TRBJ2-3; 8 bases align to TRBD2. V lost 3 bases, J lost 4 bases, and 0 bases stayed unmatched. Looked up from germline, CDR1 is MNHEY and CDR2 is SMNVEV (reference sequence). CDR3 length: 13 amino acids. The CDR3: CASSFGGADTQYF. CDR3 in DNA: TGTGCCAGCAGTTTCGGGGGGGCAGATACGCAGTATTTT.

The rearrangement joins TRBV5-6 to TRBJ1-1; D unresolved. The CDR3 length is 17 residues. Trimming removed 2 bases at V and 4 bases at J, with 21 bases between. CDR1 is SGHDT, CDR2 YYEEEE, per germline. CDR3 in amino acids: CASSFVSYRARGTEAFF. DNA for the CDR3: TGTGCCAGCAGCTTTGTGTCCTATCGGGCCCGAGGCACTGAAGCTTTCTTT.

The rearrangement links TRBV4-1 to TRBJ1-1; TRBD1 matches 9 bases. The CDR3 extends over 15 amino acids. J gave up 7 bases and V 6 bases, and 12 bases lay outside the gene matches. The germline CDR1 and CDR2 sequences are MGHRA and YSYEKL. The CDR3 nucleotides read TGCGCCAGCAGGTCTATCCGGGACAGGGTCTTTGAAGCTTTCTTT. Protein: CASRSIRDRVFEAFF.

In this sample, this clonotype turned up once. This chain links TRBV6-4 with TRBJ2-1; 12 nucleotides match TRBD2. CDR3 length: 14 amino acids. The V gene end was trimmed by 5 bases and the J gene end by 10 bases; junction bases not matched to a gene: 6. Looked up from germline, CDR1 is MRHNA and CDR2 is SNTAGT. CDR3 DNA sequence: TGTGCCAGCAGTCCTAGCGGGGGGGCCCACGAGCAGTTCTTC. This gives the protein CASSPSGGAHEQFF.

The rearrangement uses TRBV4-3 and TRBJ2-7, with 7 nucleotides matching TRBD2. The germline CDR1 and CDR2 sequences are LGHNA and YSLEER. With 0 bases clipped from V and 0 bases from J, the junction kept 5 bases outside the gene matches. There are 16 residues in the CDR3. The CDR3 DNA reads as TGCGCCAGCAGCCAAGAGGCGGGAGTACCCTCCTACGAGCAGTACTTC. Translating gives CASSQEAGVPSYEQYF.

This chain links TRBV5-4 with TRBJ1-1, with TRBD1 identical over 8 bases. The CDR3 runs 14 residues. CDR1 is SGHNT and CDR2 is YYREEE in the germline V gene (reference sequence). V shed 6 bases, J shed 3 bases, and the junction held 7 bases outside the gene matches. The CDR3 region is CASIPDRGDTEAFF. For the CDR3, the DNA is TGTGCCAGCATACCAGACAGGGGTGACACTGAAGCTTTCTTT.